One sample yielded the 2 T cell receptor beta chains listed below, sequenced in a study of blood T cells in healthy people across ages (dated by TCRdb to 2015 to 2017). The library was obtained by 5' RACE. The sequencer listed for this sample is Illumina HiSeq 2500. A second PCR of roughly 6 to 12 cycles was performed with a sample-barcoded 5' primer and a J-beta primer mix. TCRdb reprocessed the public reads (quality trimming at Q25 with fastp, clone calling with MiXCR) and kept in-frame beta chains. Each CDR3 protein appears once, grouped with its most common genes and DNA. The sample includes some 700,000 distinct CDR3 sequences, with 20% to 25% observed a single time. The ten largest clones represent about 22% of the sample. Sequencing was done on a sample of blood. The receptors were gathered from a man between 65 and 80 years old in good health.

The genes are TRBV7-9 and TRBJ1-1; the D is unclear. V was pared by 10 bases and J by 0 bases, with 12 bases between. Looked up from germline, CDR1 is SEHNR and CDR2 is FQNEAQ (reference sequence). The length of the CDR3 is 13 residues. In nucleotides, the CDR3 is TGTGCCACCCTGGACGGCATGAACACTGAAGCTTTCTTT. It yields the protein CATLDGMNTEAFF.

This clonotype was counted only a few times. This chain links TRBV20-1 with TRBJ2-4, with a tentative D call TRBD1 (6 bases). This CDR3 is built from 14 residues. CDR1 and CDR2 from the germline V gene are DFQATT and SNEGSKA (reference sequence). V was trimmed by 4 bases and J by 1 base, leaving 11 bases between them. CDR3 nucleotides: TGCAGTGCTATAGGGGGTAGGGCCAAAAACATTCAGTACTTC. Its protein product is CSAIGGRAKNIQYF.